This T cell receptor (beta chain) was identified in a study of blood T cell repertoires in COVID-19. Study in general: There were acute and convalescent COVID-19 samples, and they came from the United States, Italy and Spain. PBMCs, B-cell-depleted T cells, or T cells provided the cDNA or gDNA that made up the material.

The CDR3 extends over 17 amino acids. Germline V gives CDR1 SGHKS, CDR2 YYEKEE (reference sequence). V shed 5 bases and J 4 bases; nucleotides not matched to a gene: 12. Per the authors' pipeline: Researchers report that nucleated cell counts were estimated from reference gene primer amplification. The method was immunoSEQ multiplex PCR; TCRdb's version includes in-frame clones alone and lacks a portion of them. V, J and clone size are those of that table, while D and trimming were read from the DNA. This sample has under 500,000 clones, with around 89% found just once. This TCR derives from a woman between 25 and 40 years old with acute or convalescent COVID-19. The sample consisted of peripheral blood. The chain links TRBV5-5 to TRBJ2-1, with 10 bases that match TRBD1. The CDR3 region has the DNA TGTGCCAGCAGTTTCGCATGGGGGGACAGGGGATACAATGAGCAGTTCTTC. Translation: CASSFAWGDRGYNEQFF.